A selection of T cell receptor beta chains follows, all from one sample in a study of CD8 T cells in ankylosing spondylitis. One entry per CDR3 protein, called by TCRdb with MiXCR from the 5' RACE reads. Of some 700,000 distinct CDR3 sequences in the sample, about 20% were seen once. The sample taken for sequencing was blood, either unsorted or a sorted T cell fraction (not recorded which). The receptors come from a male donor with ankylosing spondylitis. Each CDR3 is given with its conserved first and last residue. The order of the fields is V gene, D gene, J gene, clone size, CDR3 DNA, CDR3 protein. D genes are given only for firm matches. The listing skips clone size in some rows; elsewhere it reads once, few, many or a size class.

V: TRBV20-1; D: TRBD2; J: TRBJ2-1; size: few; DNA: TGCAGTGCTAGATCCCGTAGCGGGGAAAGCTACAATGAGCAGTTCTTC; CDR3: CSARSRSGESYNEQFF
V: TRBV6-1; D: TRBD2; J: TRBJ2-1; size: many; DNA: TGTGCCAGCGGGACTAGCGGCTCCTACAATGAGCAGTTCTTC; CDR3: CASGTSGSYNEQFF
V: TRBV2; D: NA; J: TRBJ2-7; size: NA; DNA: TGTGCCAGCAGTGAAGGAATTGGGACGGGTACCTACGAGCAGTACTTC; CDR3: CASSEGIGTGTYEQYF
V: TRBV11-2; D: TRBD1; J: TRBJ2-1; size: few; DNA: TGTGCCAGCAGCTCGAGACAGGGGGCAAGCTCCTACAATGAGCAGTTCTTC; CDR3: CASSSRQGASSYNEQFF
V: TRBV29-1; D: NA; J: TRBJ2-7; size: NA; DNA: TGCAGCGTTGAAGATTCATCAGGGGTGACCTACGAGCAGTACTTC; CDR3: CSVEDSSGVTYEQYF
V: TRBV12-3/TRBV12-4; D: TRBD1; J: TRBJ2-7; size: few; DNA: TGTGCCAGCAGCTTAGGGACAGTCCAGTACTTC; CDR3: CASSLGTVQYF
V: TRBV7-2; D: NA; J: TRBJ1-5; size: few; DNA: TGTGCCAGCAGCTTAGGCCCAGGGGAAGGTCAGCCCCAGCATTTT; CDR3: CASSLGPGEGQPQHF
V: TRBV5-1; D: TRBD2; J: TRBJ2-1; size: NA; DNA: TGCGCCAGCAGCTTGGTGGGGGGACTAGCCAACAATGAGCAGTTCTTC; CDR3: CASSLVGGLANNEQFF
V: TRBV7-9; D: TRBD1; J: TRBJ1-2; size: few; DNA: TGTGCCAGCAGCTCGTCCCGGGACAGGGTCTATGGCTACACCTTC; CDR3: CASSSSRDRVYGYTF
V: TRBV7-8; D: NA; J: TRBJ2-5; size: NA; DNA: TGTGCCAGCAGCTTGTTTGAGGAAGGGACCCAGTACTTC; CDR3: CASSLFEEGTQYF
V: TRBV7-3; D: NA; J: TRBJ1-4; size: NA; DNA: TGTGCCAGCAGATCAACCCCGGGGGCTAATGAAAAACTGTTTTTT; CDR3: CASRSTPGANEKLFF
V: TRBV5-4; D: NA; J: TRBJ1-3; size: NA; DNA: TGTGCCAGCAGTAAACAGGGAGGCCTCTCTGGAAACACCATATATTTT; CDR3: CASSKQGGLSGNTIYF
V: TRBV10-3; D: NA; J: TRBJ2-5; size: NA; DNA: TGTGCCACTTTAGGGTTGCAAGAGACCCAGTACTTC; CDR3: CATLGLQETQYF
V: TRBV12-3/TRBV12-4; D: NA; J: TRBJ1-1; size: once; DNA: TGTGCCAGCAGTTTAAACGGTCCTGAAGCTTTCTTT; CDR3: CASSLNGPEAFF
V: TRBV7-9; D: NA; J: TRBJ1-1; size: NA; DNA: TGTGCCAGCAGCTTAAGTAGAGACGGAAACACTGAAGCTTTCTTT; CDR3: CASSLSRDGNTEAFF
V: TRBV29-1; D: NA; J: TRBJ2-1; size: NA; DNA: TGCAGCGCTGGGTTACCCAGGGGCTACAATGAGCAGTTCTTC; CDR3: CSAGLPRGYNEQFF
V: TRBV29-1; D: NA; J: TRBJ1-2; size: few; DNA: TGCAGCGTTGAAGAGAGGGCACTCCCCGGTGGCTACACCTTC; CDR3: CSVEERALPGGYTF
V: TRBV29-1; D: TRBD2; J: TRBJ2-5; size: few; DNA: TGCAGCGTTGTGCGGCGGGAGGCCCAAGAGACCCAGTACTTC; CDR3: CSVVRREAQETQYF
V: TRBV4-2; D: TRBD2; J: TRBJ2-1; size: NA; DNA: TGTGCCAGCAGCCAACCAACCGGGACTAGCGGGGGGGCCAGGGTACTCGATGAGCAGTTCTTC; CDR3: CASSQPTGTSGGARVLDEQFF
V: TRBV4-1; D: NA; J: TRBJ1-1; size: few; DNA: TGCGCCAGCAGCCAAGATACGGGGGCAGGGACTGAAGCTTTCTTT; CDR3: CASSQDTGAGTEAFF
V: TRBV12-3/TRBV12-4; D: NA; J: TRBJ1-6; size: NA; DNA: TGTGCCAGCAGCAGGGGTCCTAATTCACCCCTCCACTTT; CDR3: CASSRGPNSPLHF
V: TRBV5-1; D: NA; J: TRBJ1-5; size: few; DNA: TGCGCCAGCAGCGAGGGTCCGAGCAATCAGCCCCAGCATTTT; CDR3: CASSEGPSNQPQHF
V: TRBV3-1; D: NA; J: TRBJ2-7; size: NA; DNA: TGTGCCAGCAGCCCCCCTAACCATTACGAGCAGTACTTC; CDR3: CASSPPNHYEQYF
V: TRBV20-1; D: TRBD2; J: TRBJ2-7; size: NA; DNA: TGCAGTGCTACCGGGACTAGCGGGGAGAGCTCCTACGAGCAGTACTTC; CDR3: CSATGTSGESSYEQYF
V: TRBV27; D: TRBD2; J: TRBJ2-3; size: NA; DNA: TGTGCCAGCAGTATAGGACTAGCGGGCACAGATACGCAGTATTTT; CDR3: CASSIGLAGTDTQYF
V: TRBV9; D: TRBD2; J: TRBJ2-3; size: many; DNA: TGTGCCAGCAGCGCGAGGACTAGCGGGAGTTCGGATACGCAGTATTTT; CDR3: CASSARTSGSSDTQYF
V: TRBV4-1; D: NA; J: TRBJ1-1; size: many; DNA: TGCGCCAGCAGCCAAGCGACCCAGGGCACTGAAGCTTTCTTT; CDR3: CASSQATQGTEAFF
V: TRBV12-3/TRBV12-4; D: TRBD2; J: TRBJ2-7; size: NA; DNA: TGTGCCAGCAGCCAGTATAGCGGGAGCTCCTACGAGCAGTACTTC; CDR3: CASSQYSGSSYEQYF
V: TRBV9; D: NA; J: TRBJ2-1; size: few; DNA: TGTGCCAGCAGCGCCCGTTCCGAGGATGAGCAGTTCTTC; CDR3: CASSARSEDEQFF
V: TRBV27; D: TRBD2; J: TRBJ2-1; size: few; DNA: TGTGCCAGCAGGCACCGGACTAGCGGGGGTGATGAGCAGTTCTTC; CDR3: CASRHRTSGGDEQFF
V: TRBV7-9; D: TRBD2; J: TRBJ2-1; size: NA; DNA: TGTGCCAGCAGCGGTACTAGCGGGGGGCTTAATGAGCAGTTCTTC; CDR3: CASSGTSGGLNEQFF
V: TRBV20-1; D: NA; J: TRBJ1-4; size: NA; DNA: TGCAGTGCTAGTCAAGGGGGGGGTGAAAAACTGTTTTTT; CDR3: CSASQGGGEKLFF
V: TRBV5-1; D: TRBD2; J: TRBJ2-7; size: few; DNA: TGCGCCAGCAGCTGGGAAATAGCGGGCTCACCCTACGAGCAGTACTTC; CDR3: CASSWEIAGSPYEQYF
V: TRBV6-7; D: NA; J: TRBJ1-5; size: NA; DNA: TGTGCCAGCAGTTACTCGATTTCTAGCAATCAGCCCCAGCATTTT; CDR3: CASSYSISSNQPQHF
V: TRBV4-2; D: NA; J: TRBJ2-1; size: NA; DNA: TGTGCCAGCAGCCAAGATAGAAGCGGTCCGTTTGTTGAGCAGTTCTTC; CDR3: CASSQDRSGPFVEQFF
V: TRBV11-2; D: TRBD2; J: TRBJ2-1; size: few; DNA: TGTGCCAGCAGCTTAGTGACTAGCGGGAGATCGGGCCCCCGGGATGAGCAGTTCTTC; CDR3: CASSLVTSGRSGPRDEQFF
V: TRBV29-1; D: NA; J: TRBJ2-3; size: few; DNA: TGCAGCGTTGAAGACCGGACAGCAACAGTAACAGATACGCAGTATTTT; CDR3: CSVEDRTATVTDTQYF
V: TRBV25-1; D: NA; J: TRBJ1-5; size: few; DNA: TGTGCCAGCAGTGTCATAACCCGGGGCCATCAGCCCCAGCATTTT; CDR3: CASSVITRGHQPQHF
V: TRBV10-3; D: TRBD2; J: TRBJ2-1; size: few; DNA: TGTGCCATCAGTGGCGGGACTAGCTCCTACAATGAGCAGTTCTTC; CDR3: CAISGGTSSYNEQFF
V: TRBV15; D: TRBD1; J: TRBJ1-4; size: few; DNA: TGTGCCACCAGCAGAGGACAGGGAAAACTGTTTTTT; CDR3: CATSRGQGKLFF
V: TRBV4-3; D: TRBD1; J: TRBJ2-7; size: few; DNA: TGCGCCAGCAGCCAAGCGACAGGGGCCAACTACGAGCAGTACTTC; CDR3: CASSQATGANYEQYF
V: TRBV3-1; D: NA; J: TRBJ1-4; size: NA; DNA: TGTGCCAGCAGCCAACAAGCAACTAATGTAAAACTGTTTTTT; CDR3: CASSQQATNVKLFF
V: TRBV9; D: TRBD2; J: TRBJ2-3; size: NA; DNA: TGTGCCAGCAGCCCCCGACTAGCGGGAGGGCAGTATTTT; CDR3: CASSPRLAGGQYF